This T cell receptor beta chain was observed in a study of T cell changes during pregnancy in multiple sclerosis. Repertoires were generated with immunoSEQ multiplex PCR, while TCRdb's copy carries only in-frame clones and drops some. The sample lists 34,000 or so clones, just over 90% occurring once. With V trimmed by 0 bases and J by 10 bases, 12 bases remained unmatched. Germline CDR1 is SGHRS and CDR2 is YFSETQ. The CDR3 runs to 15 residues. The clonotype originates from a female donor in good health, enrolled as a control in a pregnancy study. The sample here was peripheral blood, taken in the second trimester of pregnancy. The V and J genes are TRBV5-1 and TRBJ2-5; 7 bases are a match to TRBD1. CDR3 region: CASSLGQGLARDQYF. CDR3 in DNA: TGCGCCAGCAGCTTGGGACAGGGCTTAGCCAGGGACCAGTACTTC.